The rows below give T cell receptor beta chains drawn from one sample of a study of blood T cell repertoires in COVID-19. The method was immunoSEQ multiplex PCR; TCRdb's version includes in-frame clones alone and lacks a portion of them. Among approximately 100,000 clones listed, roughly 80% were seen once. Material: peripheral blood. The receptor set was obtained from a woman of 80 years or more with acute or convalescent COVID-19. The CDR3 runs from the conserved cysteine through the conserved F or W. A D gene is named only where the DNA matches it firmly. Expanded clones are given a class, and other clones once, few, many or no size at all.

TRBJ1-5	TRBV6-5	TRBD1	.	CASRPDRDQPQHF	TGTGCCAGCAGACCGGACAGGGATCAGCCCCAGCATTTT
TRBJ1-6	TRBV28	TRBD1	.	CASSLTRRDSQAYNSPLHF	TGTGCCAGCAGTTTAACCCGTAGGGACAGCCAGGCCTATAATTCACCCCTCCACTTT
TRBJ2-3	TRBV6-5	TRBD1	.	CASREGQGTDTQYF	TGTGCCAGCAGGGAGGGACAGGGGACGGATACGCAGTATTTT
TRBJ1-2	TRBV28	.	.	CASYFPWGVGNYGYTF	TGTGCCAGCTACTTCCCTTGGGGGGTAGGGAACTATGGCTACACCTTC
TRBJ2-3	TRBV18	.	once	CASSPPVATDTQYF	TGTGCCAGCTCACCACCGGTGGCCACAGATACGCAGTATTTT
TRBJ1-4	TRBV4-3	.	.	CASSLEGGVGEKLFF	TGCGCCAGCAGCCTAGAAGGGGGGGTCGGTGAAAAACTGTTTTTT
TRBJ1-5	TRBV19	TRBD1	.	CASSMGAGGPNQPQHF	TGTGCCAGTAGTATGGGGGCAGGGGGTCCCAATCAGCCCCAGCATTTT
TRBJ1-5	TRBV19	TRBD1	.	CASSTGTGGNQPQHF	TGTGCCAGTAGTACCGGGACAGGGGGCAATCAGCCCCAGCATTTT
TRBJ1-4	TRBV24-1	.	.	CATSEPTGPGGQEKLFF	TGTGCCACCAGTGAGCCCACAGGGCCAGGCGGACAAGAAAAACTGTTTTTT
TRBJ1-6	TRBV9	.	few	CASARRTDNSPLHF	TGTGCCAGCGCAAGGAGGACGGATAATTCACCCCTCCACTTT
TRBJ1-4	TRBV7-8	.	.	CASSFGTTNEKLFF	TGTGCCAGCAGCTTCGGTACAACTAATGAAAAACTGTTTTTT
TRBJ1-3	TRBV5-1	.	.	CASSQTGRGQNTIYF	TGCGCCAGCAGCCAGACCGGCCGCGGTCAAAACACCATATATTTT
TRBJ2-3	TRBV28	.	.	CASTPPGTDTQYF	TGTGCCAGCACTCCCCCAGGCACAGATACGCAGTATTTT
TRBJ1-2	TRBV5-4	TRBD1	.	CASSRGTDRGNYGYTF	TGTGCCAGCAGCCGCGGAACGGACAGGGGGAACTATGGCTACACCTTC
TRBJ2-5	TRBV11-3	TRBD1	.	CASSRDSQETQYF	TGTGCCAGCAGCCGGGACAGCCAAGAGACCCAGTACTTC
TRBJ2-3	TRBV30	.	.	CAWSRETRGGTDTQYF	TGTGCCTGGAGTAGGGAGACTCGCGGGGGCACAGATACGCAGTATTTT
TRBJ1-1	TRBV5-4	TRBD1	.	CASSQNRGQGTEAFF	TGTGCCAGCAGCCAAAACAGGGGGCAGGGCACTGAAGCTTTCTTT
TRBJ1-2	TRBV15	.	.	CATSRDTGWSSGYTF	TGTGCCACCAGCAGAGATACAGGGTGGTCGAGTGGCTACACCTTC
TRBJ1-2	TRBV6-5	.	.	CASSTSTRNYGYTF	TGTGCCAGCAGTACCTCGACAAGAAACTATGGCTACACCTTC
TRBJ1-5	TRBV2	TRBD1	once	CASSAETGYQPQHF	TGTGCCAGCAGTGCCGAGACAGGGTATCAGCCCCAGCATTTT
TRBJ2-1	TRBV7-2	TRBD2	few	CASSLFSSGGFNEQFF	TGTGCCAGCAGCTTATTCTCTAGCGGGGGGTTTAATGAGCAGTTCTTC
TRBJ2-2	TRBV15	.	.	CATSRDLSGELFF	TGTGCCACCAGCAGAGACCTATCCGGGGAGCTGTTTTTT
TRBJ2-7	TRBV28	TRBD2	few	CASSTGGLYEQYF	TGTGCCAGCAGTACGGGGGGGCTCTACGAGCAGTACTTC
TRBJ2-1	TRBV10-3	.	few	CAIKSSLGGVNEQFF	TGTGCCATCAAATCCTCCTTGGGGGGTGTCAATGAGCAGTTCTTC
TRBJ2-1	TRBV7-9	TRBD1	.	CASSPGQGIYNEQFF	TGTGCCAGCAGCCCAGGACAGGGGATTTACAATGAGCAGTTCTTC
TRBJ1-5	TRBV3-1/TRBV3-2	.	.	CASTPRMKYSNQPQHF	TGTGCCAGCACCCCTAGGATGAAATATAGCAATCAGCCCCAGCATTTT
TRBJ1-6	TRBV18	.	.	CASSPGNNSPLHF	TGTGCCAGCTCACCCGGGAACAATTCACCCCTCCACTTT
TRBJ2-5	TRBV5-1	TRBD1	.	CASSLYGTDQETQYF	TGCGCCAGCAGCTTATACGGGACAGACCAAGAGACCCAGTACTTC
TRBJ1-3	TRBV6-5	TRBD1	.	CASSSDRGSGNTIYF	TGTGCCAGCAGTTCAGACAGGGGCTCTGGAAACACCATATATTTT
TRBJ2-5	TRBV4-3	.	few	CASSQGRGETQYF	TGCGCCAGCAGCCAAGGCAGGGGAGAGACCCAGTACTTC
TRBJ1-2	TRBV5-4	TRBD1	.	CASSPDRGNYGYTF	TGTGCCAGCAGTCCCGACAGGGGAAACTATGGCTACACCTTC
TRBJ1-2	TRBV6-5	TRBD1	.	CASSYSRDRIYGYTF	TGTGCCAGCAGTTACTCGAGGGACAGGATTTATGGCTACACCTTC
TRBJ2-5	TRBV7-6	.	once	CASSRAGETQYF	TGTGCCAGCAGCCGAGCAGGAGAGACCCAGTACTTC
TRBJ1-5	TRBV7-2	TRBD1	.	CASSQQGNQPQHF	TGTGCCAGCAGCCAACAGGGGAATCAGCCCCAGCATTTT
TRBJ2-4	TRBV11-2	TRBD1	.	CASSLGGYRGDIQYF	TGTGCCAGCAGCTTAGGGGGTTACAGGGGAGACATTCAGTACTTC
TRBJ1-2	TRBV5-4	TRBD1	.	CASSLQTGKYGYTF	TGTGCCAGCAGCTTGCAGACAGGGAAATATGGCTACACCTTC
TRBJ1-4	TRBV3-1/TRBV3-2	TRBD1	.	CASSLLQGGHEKLFF	TGTGCCAGCAGCCTCCTCCAGGGGGGACATGAAAAACTGTTTTTT
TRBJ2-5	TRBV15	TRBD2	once	CATSSGLAGKETQYF	TGTGCCACCAGCTCGGGACTAGCGGGGAAAGAGACCCAGTACTTC
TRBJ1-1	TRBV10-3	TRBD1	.	CASSGQGANMNTEAFF	TGTGCCAGTTCCGGACAGGGGGCGAACATGAACACTGAAGCTTTCTTT
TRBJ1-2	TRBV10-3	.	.	CAISELGDGYTF	TGTGCCATCAGTGAGTTAGGGGATGGCTACACCTTC